The 31 T cell receptor beta chains below all came from one sample that was sequenced in a study of shared clonotypes between healthy human individuals. Sequencing used immunoSEQ multiplex PCR; TCRdb keeps in-frame clones, though not all of them. The table has about 1 million clones, about 77% seen once. Sequenced material: memory CD4+ T cells sorted from blood. Subset specified: CD45RA-negative fraction. The receptors originated from a man aged 18 to 35 in good health.

The chain carries TRBV30 and TRBJ2-1; D ambiguous. Germline CDR1 reads GTSNPN; CDR2 reads SVGIG (reference sequence). The CDR3 spans 13 residues. V lost 0 bases, J lost 4 bases, and 7 bases lay in between. CDR3 coding DNA: TGTGCCTGGAGTGTTTGGGCTTACAATGAGCAGTTCTTC. This codes for CAWSVWAYNEQFF.

The chain is built from TRBV4-1 and TRBJ2-5; 7 nucleotides align to TRBD1. The V and J ends lost 1 base and 5 bases, in that order; junction bases with no gene match: 4. The germline CDR1 and CDR2 sequences are MGHRA and YSYEKL. The CDR3 spans 14 residues. The DNA of the CDR3 is TGCGCCAGCAGCCAAGGAGACAGGGAGGAGACCCAGTACTTC. This translates into CASSQGDREETQYF.

This chain links TRBV7-9 with TRBJ2-1; 9 nucleotides agree with TRBD2. Germline trimming cut 5 bases from V and 3 bases from J; bases unmatched to any gene: 11. The CDR3 is 17 residues long. Per the germline V gene, CDR1 is SEHNR and CDR2 is FQNEAQ (reference sequence). The CDR3 sequence is CASSPKAASGNYNEQFF. The DNA for the CDR3 is TGTGCCAGCAGCCCAAAGGCGGCTAGCGGGAACTACAATGAGCAGTTCTTC.

The gene calls are TRBV21-1 and TRBJ2-3. TRBV21-1 represents a pseudogene. The CDR3 has 16 residues. The CDR3 region has the DNA TGTGCCAGCAGCCCAAGGGTCAGGGACAGCACAGATACGCAGTATTTT. Residues: CASSPRVRDSTDTQYF.

This clone was observed a handful of times. Other DNA sequences from this sample encode an identical CDR3 as well. The gene calls are TRBV30 and TRBJ1-4, with D tentatively TRBD1 (6 bases). Trimming removed 3 bases at V and 8 bases at J, with 16 bases between. The CDR3 is 14 amino acids. CDR1 and CDR2 from the germline V gene are GTSNPN and SVGIG (reference sequence). CDR3 region: CAWSPGQLREKLFF. As DNA, the CDR3 is TGTGCCTGGAGCCCAGGACAGCTGAGGGAAAAACTGTTTTTT.

The chain joins TRBV5-4 to TRBJ2-1, with TRBD2 identical over 8 bases. The germline V gene encodes CDR1 SGHNT and CDR2 YYREEE (reference sequence). This CDR3 comprises 15 residues. V was pared by 0 bases and J by 4 bases, with 3 bases of the junction left unmatched. The CDR3 reads CASSLEVAGYNEQFF. CDR3 coding DNA: TGTGCCAGCAGCTTGGAGGTAGCGGGATACAATGAGCAGTTCTTC.

The chain is built from TRBV7-8 and TRBJ1-1; tentatively, D is TRBD1 (5 bases). CDR3 size: 14 residues. Between the trimmed V and J ends, which lost 5 bases and 7 bases, there was a span of 17 bases. The germline gives CDR1 SGHVS, CDR2 FQNEAQ. The CDR3 protein is CASSVGTRGVEAFF. The DNA of the CDR3 is TGTGCCAGCAGCGTAGGGACTCGGGGGGTTGAAGCTTTCTTT.

V gene TRBV6-5 combines with J gene TRBJ2-5; 9 nucleotides line up with TRBD1. The CDR3 runs to 16 residues. The germline CDR1 and CDR2 sequences are MNHEY and SVGAGI. V lost 0 bases, J lost 7 bases, and 9 bases stayed unmatched. The CDR3 loop is CASSYSGTGLGGTQYF. The DNA for the CDR3 is TGTGCCAGCAGTTACTCCGGGACAGGGTTGGGTGGGACCCAGTACTTC.

This clone was observed a few times. This chain links TRBV7-9 with TRBJ1-1; the D gene is possibly TRBD1 (6 bases). Germline V gene data show CDR1 as SEHNR and CDR2 as FQNEAQ (reference sequence). This CDR3 comprises 14 residues. V was shortened by 2 bases and J by 7 bases, with 14 bases between the two germline ends. The CDR3 DNA sequence: TGTGCCAGCAGCTTAAATGCAGGGGAGGGTGAAGCTTTCTTT. Translated: CASSLNAGEGEAFF.

This chain uses TRBV10-3 with TRBJ2-1; no clear D gene. The CDR3 consists of 13 residues. V lost 6 bases and J lost 6, with 12 bases in between. Germline CDR1 and CDR2: ENHRY and SYGVKD. CDR3 bases: TGTGCCATCAGCCCGGACCCTCTCAATGAGCAGTTCTTC. It is translated as CAISPDPLNEQFF.

The chain has TRBV19 and TRBJ1-2; 9 nucleotides agree with TRBD1. V shed 4 bases, J shed 4 bases, and the junction held 10 bases outside the gene matches. Germline values: CDR1 LNHDA, CDR2 SQIVND (reference sequence). CDR3 size: 16 residues. The CDR3 spells CASSRFATGGSYGYTF. In DNA, the CDR3 is TGTGCCAGTAGTAGGTTCGCGACAGGGGGATCCTATGGCTACACCTTC.

This chain uses TRBV29-1 with TRBJ2-5, with 8 bases matching TRBD2. The germline CDR1 and CDR2 sequences are SQVTM and ANQGSEA. V shed 4 bases, J shed 5 bases, and the junction held 6 bases outside the gene matches. CDR3 length equals 13 residues. The CDR3 here is CSVVAGGGETQYF. DNA of the CDR3: TGCAGCGTTGTTGCGGGGGGCGGGGAGACCCAGTACTTC.

This clone came up once. This chain joins TRBV5-6 and TRBJ2-3; 10 bases match TRBD1. Trimming at V came to 4 bases and at J to 0 bases, leaving 5 bases not matched to a gene. This CDR3 comprises 16 residues. Germline V gene sequence: CDR1 SGHDT, CDR2 YYEEEE. In DNA form, the CDR3 reads TGTGCCAGCAGCGAGTGGGGACAGGGGAGCACAGATACGCAGTATTTT. Protein sequence: CASSEWGQGSTDTQYF. The variable domain in full, completed from reference TRBV5-6 and TRBJ2-3, reads DAGVTQSPTHLIKTRGQQVTLRCSPKSGHDTVSWYQQALGQGPQFIFQYYEEEERQRGNFPDRFSGHQFPNYSSELNVNALLLGDSALYLCASSEWGQGSTDTQYFGPGTRLTVL.

At least ten counts were recorded for this clone. In DNA form, the CDR3 reads TGTGCCAGCACCACTACCACCGACCGGGAGCTGTTTTTT. It specifies CASTTTTDRELFF. The chain has TRBV2 and TRBJ2-2; D not certain. CDR3 size: 13 residues. Looked up from germline, CDR1 is SNHLY and CDR2 is FYNNEI. The ends were cut back, 7 bases at V and 9 bases at J, with 15 bases in the middle.

V and J are TRBV18 and TRBJ2-6; D gene unclear. The CDR3 totals 15 residues. The V end was cut by 4 bases, the J end by 0 bases, with 7 bases between. Germline loops: CDR1 KGHSH, CDR2 LQKENI. CDR3 in DNA: TGTGCCAGCTCACGGGCAAGCTCTGGGGCCAACGTCCTGACTTTC. Amino acids: CASSRASSGANVLTF. The full variable domain, rest sourced from reference TRBV18 and TRBJ2-6, is NAGVMQNPRHLVRRRGQEARLRCSPMKGHSHVYWYRQLPEEGLKFMVYLQKENIIDESGMPKERFSAEFPKEGPSILRIQQVVRGDSAAYFCASSRASSGANVLTFGAGSRLTVL.

The CDR3 loop is CASSVDRGPTYEQYF. The CDR3, as DNA: TGTGCCAGCAGCGTCGACAGGGGGCCTACCTACGAGCAGTACTTC. The chain joins TRBV6-1 to TRBJ2-7, with 10 bases fitting TRBD1. This CDR3 is 15 amino acids long. The germline V gene encodes CDR1 MNHNS and CDR2 SASEGT. The trim removed 6 bases at V and 2 bases at J, leaving 7 bases unmatched.

Note on this clone: A read error is possible here, since a much larger clone lies one base away. The chain's CDR3 is CASAFIQNTEAFF. The CDR3 bases are TGTGCCAGCGCCTTCATACAGAACACTGAAGCTTTCTTT. The chain recombines TRBV5-6 with TRBJ1-1; D is undetermined. Germline V gene lookup returns CDR1 SGHDT and CDR2 YYEEEE. Trimming pared 7 bases from V and 1 base from J, leaving 11 bases between. This CDR3 comprises 13 residues.

Regarding this clone: Distinct nucleotide sequences in the sample also encode this CDR3. This chain links TRBV30 with TRBJ2-4; D perhaps matches TRBD1 (6 bases). V lost 2 bases and J 1 base, leaving 6 bases between the germline ends. This CDR3 is 13 amino acids long. CDR1 and CDR2 (germline): GTSNPN, SVGIG (reference sequence). The CDR3 here is CAWSQGAKNIQYF. CDR3 nucleotides: TGTGCCTGGAGTCAGGGGGCCAAAAACATTCAGTACTTC.

As DNA, the CDR3 is TGTGCCAGCCAGACTAGCGGGCATTACACAGATACGCAGTATTTT. Residues: CASQTSGHYTDTQYF. V gene TRBV11-2 combines with J gene TRBJ2-3; 10 bases are shared with TRBD2. In germline, CDR1 is SGHAT, CDR2 FQNNGV. The CDR3 is 15 residues long. Unmatched junction bases numbered 7, after V lost 8 bases and J lost 2 bases.

The chain couples TRBV6-5 to TRBJ1-4, with TRBD1 matching 9 bases. There are 15 residues in the CDR3. CDR1 is MNHEY and CDR2 is SVGAGI in the germline V gene. After removal of 6 bases from V and 1 base from J, the junction contained 3 bases not matched to a gene. The CDR3 is CASRGQGKTNEKLFF. The CDR3 DNA sequence: TGTGCCAGCAGGGGACAGGGAAAAACTAATGAAAAACTGTTTTTT.

CDR3 nucleotides: TGTGCCAGCAGCTCGCAGGGGGGGGCTGAGACCCAGTACTTC. It specifies CASSSQGGAETQYF. The chain has TRBV13 and TRBJ2-5; possibly TRBD1 or TRBD2 for D (7 bases each). Per the germline V gene, CDR1 is PRHDT and CDR2 is FYEKMQ (reference sequence). The ends were cut back, 4 bases at V and 5 bases at J, with 14 bases in the middle. The CDR3 sequence is 14 residues long.

The chain employs TRBV6-6 and TRBJ2-7; D assignment may be TRBD1 or TRBD2 (5 bases each). V was trimmed by 4 bases and J by 3 bases, leaving 7 bases between them. The CDR3 consists of 12 residues. CDR1 and CDR2 (germline): MNHNY, SVGAGI (reference sequence). The CDR3, as DNA: TGTGCCAGCAGTTGGGACCTCTACGAGCAGTACTTC. It yields the protein CASSWDLYEQYF.

The rearrangement links TRBV12-5 to TRBJ2-7, with D perhaps matching TRBD2 (5 bases). CDR1 is LGHNT and CDR2 is FRNRAP in the germline V gene. The germline V and J ends were trimmed by 4 bases and 5 bases, with 15 bases remaining between them. The CDR3 contains 14 residues. CDR3 sequence: CASGYSGFPNEQYF. CDR3 in DNA: TGTGCTAGTGGTTACTCGGGATTCCCGAACGAGCAGTACTTC.

In this sample, this clone turned up a few times. The genes are TRBV28 and TRBJ1-1; D gene ambiguous. Germline-derived CDR1 and CDR2 are MDHEN and SYDVKM. Trimming pared 4 bases from V and 11 bases from J, leaving 17 bases between. The CDR3 sequence is 13 residues long. The CDR3 sequence: CASSSNLPPGAFF. Here the CDR3 DNA reads TGTGCCAGCAGTTCCAACTTGCCTCCGGGGGCTTTCTTT.

CDR3 coding DNA: TGTGCCACCCGACTAGTTGGAAATGAGCAGTTCTTC. The encoded protein is CATRLVGNEQFF. The chain carries TRBV2 and TRBJ2-1; D might be TRBD2 (6 bases). V was cut by 10 bases and J by 7 bases, with 14 bases left in between. Germline values: CDR1 SNHLY, CDR2 FYNNEI. This CDR3 is 12 amino acids long.

The rearrangement links TRBV7-2 to TRBJ2-7, with 9 bases matching TRBD1. Germline V CDR1 and CDR2: SGHTA, FQGNSA. The CDR3 runs to 14 residues. V lost 5 bases, J lost 4 bases, and 6 bases stayed unmatched. As DNA, the CDR3 is TGTGCCAGCAGCCCCAACAGGGGGCGTTACGAGCAGTACTTC. It translates to CASSPNRGRYEQYF.

The chain joins TRBV5-1 to TRBJ1-1; tentative D call: TRBD1 (6 bases). The V and J ends lost 4 bases and 1 base respectively, with 11 bases between them. Looked up from germline, CDR1 is SGHRS and CDR2 is YFSETQ. The CDR3 is 14 amino acids. CDR3 coding DNA: TGCGCCAGCAGCAATGGACAGCCGAACACTGAAGCTTTCTTT. Translating gives CASSNGQPNTEAFF.

The chain joins TRBV7-9 to TRBJ2-3; 12 nucleotides line up with TRBD2. CDR1 and CDR2 (germline): SEHNR, FQNEAQ (reference sequence). This CDR3 contains 17 residues. V shed 5 bases and J 4 bases; nucleotides not matched to a gene: 10. In DNA, the CDR3 is TGTGCCAGCAGCGGACTAGCGGGGTTTTCAAGCGCAGATACGCAGTATTTT. This sequence encodes CASSGLAGFSSADTQYF.

The chain employs TRBV28 and TRBJ1-4; D is unresolved. The V end lost 6 bases, the J end lost 0 bases, and 5 bases lay between the germline ends. The germline gives CDR1 MDHEN, CDR2 SYDVKM. The CDR3 loop spans 13 amino acids. For the CDR3, the DNA is TGTGCCAGCAGGGATGCAACTAATGAAAAACTGTTTTTT. Its translation is CASRDATNEKLFF.

This clone showed up just a few times. The chain has TRBV2 and TRBJ1-6; 7 bases are shared with TRBD1. Trimming cost V 4 bases and J 7 bases; bases outside gene matches: 7. CDR3 length: 15 residues. Germline lookup yields CDR1 SNHLY and CDR2 FYNNEI. CDR3 DNA sequence: TGTGCCAGCAGTGTATTGAGACAGGGCAATTCACCCCTCCACTTT. It translates to CASSVLRQGNSPLHF.

V usage is TRBV7-2 and J usage is TRBJ2-5; 14 nucleotides align to TRBD2. V shed 4 bases and J 7 bases; nucleotides not matched to a gene: 8. Germline CDR1 and CDR2: SGHTA and FQGNSA. The CDR3 extends over 16 amino acids. The CDR3 coding sequence is TGTGCCAGCAGCTCAGCCTACGGACTAGCGGGAGGGACCCAGTACTTC. It yields the protein CASSSAYGLAGGTQYF.